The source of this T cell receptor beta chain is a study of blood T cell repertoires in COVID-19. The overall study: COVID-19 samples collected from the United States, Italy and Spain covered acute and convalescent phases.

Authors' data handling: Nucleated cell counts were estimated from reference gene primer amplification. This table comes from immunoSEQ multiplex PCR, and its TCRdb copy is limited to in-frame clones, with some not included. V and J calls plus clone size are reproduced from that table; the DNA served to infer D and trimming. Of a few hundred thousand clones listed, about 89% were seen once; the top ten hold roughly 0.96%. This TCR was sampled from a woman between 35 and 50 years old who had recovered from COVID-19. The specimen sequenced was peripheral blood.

The CDR3 region is CAWSVGAHGTQYF. The CDR3 nucleotides read TGTGCCTGGAGTGTAGGAGCCCATGGGACCCAGTACTTC. V usage is TRBV30 and J usage is TRBJ2-5; no clear D. Per germline, CDR1 GTSNPN and CDR2 SVGIG (reference sequence). V was shortened by 0 bases and J by 7 bases, with 12 bases between the two germline ends. This CDR3 has 13 amino acids.